This is a list of T cell receptor beta chains from one sample in a study of monozygotic twins with inflammatory bowel disease. Reanalyzing the 5' RACE reads, TCRdb keeps one entry per CDR3 protein, without DNA. The sample has more than 300,000 distinct CDR3 sequences. The sample consisted of blood. These receptors originate from a human donor with ulcerative colitis or Crohn's disease, or a healthy co-twin of an affected twin (not recorded which). The CDR3 runs from the conserved cysteine through the conserved F or W.

>TRBV4-3|TRBJ2-2
CASSQLLAGGELFF
>TRBV29-1|TRBJ2-2
CSVGIAGGAWNTGELFF
>TRBV5-8|TRBJ2-1
CASSLEWAGGYNEQFF
>TRBV27|TRBJ1-1
CASSSRGQGSREAFF
>TRBV29-1|TRBJ1-1
CSVSGQGNTEAFF
>TRBV30|TRBJ1-5
CAWSGVGWGNQPQHF
>TRBV5-1|TRBJ2-7
CASSLVGHEQYF
>TRBV7-9|TRBJ2-7
CASLVAGSYEQHF
>TRBV6-2/TRBV6-3|TRBJ2-2
CASRVTRPGTGVGELFF
>TRBV28|TRBJ1-4
CASRLDRDRDEKLFF
>TRBV10-3|TRBJ2-7
CAISEGDTGPYEQYF
>TRBV20-1|TRBJ2-7
CSATSGGAAVEQYF
>TRBV6-2/TRBV6-3|TRBJ2-4
CASSLERVHGAKNIQYF
>TRBV24-1|TRBJ2-1
CATSDAIHEQFF
>TRBV3-1|TRBJ2-1
CASSHNLEKHNEQFF
>TRBV27|TRBJ1-4
CASETGGTNEKLFF
>TRBV20-1|TRBJ2-1
CSARDFFRTEQFF
>TRBV20-1|TRBJ1-5
CSAVGLGNQPQHF
>TRBV18|TRBJ1-5
CASSQRRTGPEPQHF
>TRBV20-1|TRBJ1-5
CSARKLEQGDQPQHF
>TRBV28|TRBJ2-7
CASSFVVGSYEQYF
>TRBV20-1|TRBJ2-7
CSAGQGVKAGEQYF
>TRBV18|TRBJ1-4
CASSPDGSKEKLFF
>TRBV12-3/TRBV12-4|TRBJ2-7
CASSLDRGYDEQYF
>TRBV20-1|TRBJ2-3
CSADSPDRFTDTQYF